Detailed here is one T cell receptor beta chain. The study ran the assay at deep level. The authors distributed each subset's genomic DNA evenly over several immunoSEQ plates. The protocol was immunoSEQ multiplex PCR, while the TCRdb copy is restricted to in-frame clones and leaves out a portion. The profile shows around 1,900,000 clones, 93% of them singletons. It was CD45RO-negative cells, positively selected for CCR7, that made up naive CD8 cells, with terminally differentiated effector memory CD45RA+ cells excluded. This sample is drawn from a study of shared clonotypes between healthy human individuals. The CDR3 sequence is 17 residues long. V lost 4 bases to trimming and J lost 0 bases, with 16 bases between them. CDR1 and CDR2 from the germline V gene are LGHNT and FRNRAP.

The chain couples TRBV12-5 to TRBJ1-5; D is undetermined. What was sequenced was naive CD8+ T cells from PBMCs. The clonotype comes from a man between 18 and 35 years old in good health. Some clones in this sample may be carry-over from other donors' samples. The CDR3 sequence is CASGSRPNRISNQPQHF. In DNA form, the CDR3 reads TGTGCTAGTGGTTCCCGACCTAACAGAATTAGCAATCAGCCCCAGCATTTT.